The 14 T cell receptor beta chains given below trace back to one sample, sequenced in a study of cytomegalovirus exposure and HLA in healthy donors. With 60 Vbeta and 13 Jbeta primers, the PCR was carried out. The table came from immunoSEQ multiplex PCR; TCRdb's copy has only in-frame clones and leaves some out. The repertoire holds 150,000 or so clones, with around 79% as singletons. Sequencing was performed on PBMCs. Source of these receptors: a man younger than 40 in good health and CMV-seropositive.

The chain recombines TRBV15 with TRBJ2-1; D unresolved. CDR3 size: 15 residues. The V and J ends lost 0 bases and 0 bases respectively, with 6 bases between them. Germline loops: CDR1 LNHNV, CDR2 YYDKDF (reference sequence). In DNA, the CDR3 is TGTGCCACCAGCAGAGAGAGAATCTCCTACAATGAGCAGTTCTTC. It specifies CATSRERISYNEQFF.

This clone was detected only a few times. The J gene is TRBJ2-2, the V gene TRBV4-2; 12 bases match TRBD2. The CDR3 contains 17 residues. From germline, CDR1 is LGHNA and CDR2 YNFKEQ. J lost 6 bases, V lost 4 bases, and 9 bases had no gene match. The CDR3 nucleotides are TGTGCCAGCAGCCCTAGCGGGGGGGCTACAAGTGCCGGGGAGCTGTTTTTT. It specifies CASSPSGGATSAGELFF.

This sequence joins TRBV6-5 and TRBJ2-5; tentative D call: TRBD1 (5 bases). V was pared by 6 bases and J by 3 bases, with 14 bases between. CDR3 length equals 14 residues. From germline, CDR1 is MNHEY and CDR2 SVGAGI. CDR3 region: CASRRWAREETQYF. CDR3 coding DNA: TGTGCCAGCAGGCGGTGGGCCAGGGAAGAGACCCAGTACTTC.

The gene calls are TRBV6-1 and TRBJ1-5; D unresolved. With 3 bases removed from V and 1 base from J, the gap between germline ends came to 7 bases. This CDR3 spans 14 amino acids. Germline V gives CDR1 MNHNS, CDR2 SASEGT. CDR3 loop: CASSEEKSNQPQHF. In nucleotides, the CDR3 is TGTGCCAGCAGTGAGGAGAAAAGCAATCAGCCCCAGCATTTT.

The chain joins TRBV5-4 to TRBJ1-2; D may be TRBD1 (6 bases). Germline V lookup: CDR1 SGHNT, CDR2 YYREEE (reference sequence). CDR3 length equals 16 residues. V shed 3 bases and J shed 4 bases, with 19 bases lying between them. The CDR3 loop reads CASSSGTSRRAYGYTF. The CDR3 DNA reads as TGTGCCAGCAGCTCCGGGACATCGCGACGGGCCTATGGCTACACCTTC.

This chain connects TRBV6-6 to TRBJ1-4; a weak D match, TRBD1 (5 bases). CDR1 is MNHNY, CDR2 SVGAGI, per germline (reference sequence). This CDR3 spans 15 amino acids. Between the trimmed V and J ends, which lost 0 bases and 2 bases, there was a span of 7 bases. CDR3 in amino acids: CASSYSRGTNEKLFF. Written as DNA, the CDR3 is TGTGCCAGCAGTTACTCGCGGGGGACTAATGAAAAACTGTTTTTT.

The chain links TRBV6-5 to TRBJ2-7; D unclear. In germline, CDR1 is MNHEY, CDR2 SVGAGI. Deletions cut 4 bases from V and 2 bases from J, with 12 bases between. This CDR3 has 14 residues. CDR3 coding DNA: TGTGCCAGCAGTTCCCGGTGGCAGGCCTACGAGCAGTACTTC. Its protein is CASSSRWQAYEQYF.

This clone was counted between two and nine times. V usage is TRBV28 and J usage is TRBJ2-1, with 7 bases that match TRBD2. Germline V gene data show CDR1 as MDHEN and CDR2 as SYDVKM. Trimming at V came to 2 bases and at J to 6 bases, leaving 10 bases not matched to a gene. This CDR3 has 16 amino acids. CDR3 nucleotides: TGTGCCAGCAGTTTAATGGTAGCGGGTTCTTTCAATGAGCAGTTCTTC. This codes for CASSLMVAGSFNEQFF. Complete variable domain (other parts from reference TRBV28 and TRBJ2-1): DVKVTQSSRYLVKRTGEKVFLECVQDMDHENMFWYRQDPGLGLRLIYFSYDVKMKEKGDIPEGYSVSREKKERFSLILESASTNQTSMYLCASSLMVAGSFNEQFFGPGTRLTVL.

The chain recombines TRBV4-1 with TRBJ2-3, with 8 bases matching TRBD2. The germline V gene encodes CDR1 MGHRA and CDR2 YSYEKL. This CDR3 is built from 16 residues. V dropped 4 bases and J dropped 1; count of bases not matched to a gene: 7. In DNA form, the CDR3 reads TGCGCCAGCAGCCGGGGGGCGGGAGGCGGCACAGATACGCAGTATTTT. Translated: CASSRGAGGGTDTQYF.

The V and J genes are TRBV18 and TRBJ2-1; TRBD1 matches at 9 bases. Germline trimming cut 2 bases from V and 5 bases from J; bases unmatched to any gene: 4. The germline gives CDR1 KGHSH, CDR2 LQKENI. This CDR3 is 15 amino acids long. The DNA of the CDR3 is TGTGCCAGCTCACCAGGGGGACAGGGCCACAATGAGCAGTTCTTC. It is translated as CASSPGGQGHNEQFF.

The chain recombines TRBV5-1 with TRBJ1-5, with D maybe TRBD1 (5 bases). The CDR3 contains 15 residues. The germline V gene has CDR1 SGHRS and CDR2 YFSETQ. Deletions cut 0 bases from V and 2 bases from J, with 9 bases between. DNA for the CDR3: TGCGCCAGCAGCTTGGAAGGGGCCCGCAATCAGCCCCAGCATTTT. Translating gives CASSLEGARNQPQHF.

The V gene is TRBV4-2, the J gene TRBJ2-3; D is unclear. The V gene's germline CDR1 is LGHNA and CDR2 YNFKEQ. This CDR3 spans 14 amino acids. V lost 2 bases, J lost 2 bases, and 8 bases lay in between. Here the CDR3 reads CASSQPKVTDTQYF. CDR3 coding DNA: TGTGCCAGCAGCCAACCTAAAGTCACAGATACGCAGTATTTT.

The chain combines TRBV5-1 with TRBJ2-7; TRBD2 matches 7 bases. Losses at the gene ends were 4 bases for V and 5 bases for J; bases not matched to a gene: 9. CDR1 is SGHRS and CDR2 is YFSETQ in the germline V gene. CDR3 length: 14 amino acids. The CDR3 DNA sequence: TGCGCCAGCAGCCCGGGAGGATATGGCGACGAGCAGTACTTC. This encodes CASSPGGYGDEQYF. The full variable domain, in which reference TRBV5-1 and TRBJ2-7 provide the parts outside the CDR3, is KAGVTQTPRYLIKTRGQQVTLSCSPISGHRSVSWYQQTPGQGLQFLFEYFSETQRNKGNFPGRFSGRQFSNSRSEMNVSTLELGDSALYLCASSPGGYGDEQYFGPGTRLTVT.

This clone was recorded a few times. This chain uses TRBV14 with TRBJ1-2; no definite D call. Trimming pared 1 base from V and 5 bases from J, leaving 11 bases between. CDR3 length: 14 amino acids. Germline V gene lookup returns CDR1 SGHDN and CDR2 FVKESK. In DNA, the CDR3 is TGTGCCAGCAGCCAAGTGGAGAATTTATATGGCTACACCTTC. Residues: CASSQVENLYGYTF.